A single sample is the source of the 19 T cell receptor beta chains below, sequenced in a study of T cell repertoires in cytomegalovirus infection. TCRdb analysed the reads with MiXCR anew, one entry per CDR3 protein. Of 510,000 or so distinct CDR3 sequences in the sample, about 26% were seen once. The sequenced sample was PBMCs. These receptors originate from a human donor in good health (CMV status not recorded). Some clones in this sample may be carry-over from other donors' samples.

The chain employs TRBV19 and TRBJ2-4; 10 nucleotides agree with TRBD1. The CDR3 extends over 20 amino acids. Losses at the gene ends were 0 bases for V and 1 base for J; bases not matched to a gene: 12. CDR1 and CDR2 (germline): LNHDA, SQIVND (reference sequence). Here the CDR3 reads CASSIDYRQGALVAKNIQYF. In nucleotides, the CDR3 is TGTGCCAGTAGTATAGATTATCGACAGGGGGCTCTGGTGGCCAAAAACATTCAGTACTTC. Full variable domain (outside the CDR3, taken from reference TRBV19 and TRBJ2-4): DGGITQSPKYLFRKEGQNVTLSCEQNLNHDAMYWYRQDPGQGLRLIYYSQIVNDFQKGDIAEGYSVSREKKESFPLTVTSAQKNPTAFYLCASSIDYRQGALVAKNIQYFGAGTRLSVL.

The sample holds many counts of this clonotype. The rearrangement uses TRBV7-8 and TRBJ1-4, with D unclear. The ends were cut back, 5 bases at V and 0 bases at J, with 19 bases in the middle. Germline-derived CDR1 and CDR2 are SGHVS and FQNEAQ. The CDR3 runs 18 residues. CDR3 sequence reads: CASSPRGWSPTTNEKLFF. DNA of the CDR3: TGTGCCAGCAGCCCGAGAGGGTGGAGTCCGACAACTAATGAAAAACTGTTTTTT.

V is TRBV19 and J is TRBJ2-1; D is undetermined. V lost 6 bases to trimming and J lost 8 bases, with 17 bases between them. There are 14 residues in the CDR3. Germline V gene data show CDR1 as LNHDA and CDR2 as SQIVND (reference sequence). CDR3 in DNA: TGTGCCAGTAGACAGCGTGTCAATAACCATGAGCAGTTCTTC. Translated, it gives CASRQRVNNHEQFF.

This clonotype appeared a few times. V is TRBV10-3 and J is TRBJ2-1, with 14 bases that match TRBD2. The V segment lost 2 bases and the J segment 8 bases; nucleotides outside the gene matches: 14. The CDR3 is 19 residues long. CDR1 is ENHRY and CDR2 is SYGVKD in the germline V gene. The CDR3 coding sequence is TGTGCCATCAGTGAGCCAACGGAGACTAGCGGGAGGGCCTTCGATGAGCAGTTCTTC. This encodes CAISEPTETSGRAFDEQFF.

The gene calls are TRBV12-3 or TRBV12-4 and TRBJ1-5; D remains unclear. The CDR3 sequence is 12 residues long. The ends were cut back, 3 bases at V and 7 bases at J, with 7 bases in the middle. Here the CDR3 DNA reads TGTGCCAGCAGTTTGCCCCACCAGCCCCAGCATTTT. Translating gives CASSLPHQPQHF.

The V call is TRBV28, the J call TRBJ1-4; the D gene is possibly TRBD1 (5 bases). V lost 2 bases, J lost 5 bases, and 15 bases lay in between. The CDR3 sequence is 16 residues long. Germline loops: CDR1 MDHEN, CDR2 SYDVKM. The DNA for the CDR3 is TGTGCCAGCAGTTTAGACAGCTTCTCTCCCAATGAAAAACTGTTTTTT. Its protein product is CASSLDSFSPNEKLFF.

The CDR3 is CASSIRVPWETQYF. DNA of the CDR3: TGCGCCAGCAGCATCCGGGTCCCGTGGGAGACCCAGTACTTC. This sequence joins TRBV4-1 and TRBJ2-5; D call uncertain. CDR3 size: 14 residues. V was shortened by 5 bases and J by 5 bases, with 15 bases between the two germline ends. CDR1 is MGHRA and CDR2 is YSYEKL in the germline V gene.

V gene TRBV7-2 combines with J gene TRBJ1-1, with D unresolved. The CDR3 consists of 14 residues. CDR1 SGHTA and CDR2 FQGNSA come from the germline V gene. Trimming removed 5 bases at V and 2 bases at J, with 12 bases between. The CDR3 is CASSRDNSNTEAFF. The CDR3 region has the DNA TGTGCCAGCAGCCGAGATAACTCTAACACTGAAGCTTTCTTT.

The rearrangement links TRBV6-4 to TRBJ2-1, with D perhaps matching TRBD2 (5 bases). Germline V gives CDR1 MRHNA, CDR2 SNTAGT. Between the trimmed V and J ends, which lost 3 bases and 4 bases, there was a span of 13 bases. This CDR3 has 15 residues. The CDR3 protein is CASSESLATYNEQFF. The CDR3 DNA follows: TGTGCCAGCAGTGAATCGTTAGCGACGTACAATGAGCAGTTCTTC.

This clonotype was recorded at least ten times. J is TRBJ2-1 and V is TRBV5-1; 11 nucleotides line up with TRBD2. CDR3 length: 15 amino acids. Germline V gene data show CDR1 as SGHRS and CDR2 as YFSETQ. The V and J ends lost 1 base and 9 bases, in that order; junction bases with no gene match: 6. As DNA, the CDR3 is TGCGCCAGCAGCTTGACCGCCACTAGCGGGGGTGAGCAGTTCTTC. This gives the protein CASSLTATSGGEQFF.

This clonotype was seen more than once but under ten times. This chain joins TRBV29-1 and TRBJ2-1, with 10 bases that match TRBD2. V shed 1 base and J 10 bases; nucleotides not matched to a gene: 7. Germline values: CDR1 SQVTM, CDR2 ANQGSEA. There are 14 residues in the CDR3. In DNA, the CDR3 is TGCAGCGTTGAAGGGACTAGCGGACTTGGGGAGCAGTTCTTC. It translates to CSVEGTSGLGEQFF.

This clonotype was counted at least ten times. The CDR3 loop reads CASRVTSGSSPGELFF. CDR3 DNA sequence: TGTGCCAGCAGGGTTACTAGCGGGAGTAGCCCCGGGGAGCTGTTTTTT. The genes are TRBV2 and TRBJ2-2; 11 bases are a match to TRBD2. This CDR3 has 16 amino acids. The V and J ends lost 6 bases and 6 bases, in that order; junction bases with no gene match: 9. CDR1 and CDR2 (germline): SNHLY, FYNNEI.

The chain couples TRBV11-2 to TRBJ1-6; no clear D. The V gene lost 8 bases and the J gene lost 4 bases, with 12 bases spanning the gap. The CDR3 covers 14 residues. The germline gives CDR1 SGHAT, CDR2 FQNNGV. The CDR3 spells CASREGDYNSPLHF. In DNA form, the CDR3 reads TGTGCCAGCCGGGAGGGCGATTATAATTCACCCCTCCACTTT.

The table lists this clonotype with a few counts. The CDR3 nucleotides are TGCAGTGCTAGACGGGCTAGCGAAACCCACGAGCAGTACTTC. It yields the protein CSARRASETHEQYF. The chain couples TRBV20-1 to TRBJ2-7; D perhaps matches TRBD2 (6 bases). The CDR3 loop spans 14 amino acids. V lost 2 bases and J lost 5, with 16 bases in between. From germline, CDR1 is DFQATT and CDR2 SNEGSKA (reference sequence).

This chain connects TRBV28 to TRBJ2-7; no definite D call. V was trimmed by 2 bases and J by 6 bases, leaving 11 bases between them. The CDR3 consists of 13 residues. CDR1 and CDR2 from the germline V gene are MDHEN and SYDVKM. The CDR3 region is CASSLGMMGEQYV. Written as DNA, the CDR3 is TGTGCCAGCAGTTTAGGGATGATGGGCGAGCAGTACGTC.

This clonotype was seen many times. The rearrangement joins TRBV7-2 to TRBJ2-1, with D perhaps given as TRBD1 or TRBD2 (5 bases each). Between the trimmed V and J ends, which lost 5 bases and 11 bases, there was a span of 19 bases. The germline gives CDR1 SGHTA, CDR2 FQGNSA. The CDR3 consists of 14 residues. The CDR3 DNA follows: TGTGCCAGCAGCCCAGGGTGGGGGAAAATTAAGCAGTTCTTC. Its protein is CASSPGWGKIKQFF.

This rearrangement joins TRBV15 to TRBJ1-1; D remains ambiguous. Germline V gene data show CDR1 as LNHNV and CDR2 as YYDKDF (reference sequence). V gave up 0 bases and J gave up 1 base, with 6 bases separating them. The CDR3 contains 14 residues. The CDR3 coding sequence is TGTGCCACCAGCAGAGAACACCCGAACACTGAAGCTTTCTTT. Protein product: CATSREHPNTEAFF.

The rearrangement uses TRBV5-5 and TRBJ2-3; D is unresolved. This CDR3 region has 15 residues. V was cut by 2 bases and J by 0 bases, with 10 bases left in between. The germline V gene has CDR1 SGHKS and CDR2 YYEKEE (reference sequence). The CDR3 sequence is CASSLEQSSTDTQYF. In DNA form, the CDR3 reads TGTGCCAGCAGCTTAGAACAGTCTAGCACAGATACGCAGTATTTT.

The chain recombines TRBV20-1 with TRBJ2-7; perhaps TRBD2 as D (5 bases). CDR1 and CDR2 from the germline V gene are DFQATT and SNEGSKA (reference sequence). Trimming cost V 3 bases and J 4 bases, with 16 bases left between them. This CDR3 contains 14 residues. CDR3 in DNA: TGCAGTGCTAGGGATAATGACTATATTTACGAGCAGTACTTC. This encodes CSARDNDYIYEQYF.